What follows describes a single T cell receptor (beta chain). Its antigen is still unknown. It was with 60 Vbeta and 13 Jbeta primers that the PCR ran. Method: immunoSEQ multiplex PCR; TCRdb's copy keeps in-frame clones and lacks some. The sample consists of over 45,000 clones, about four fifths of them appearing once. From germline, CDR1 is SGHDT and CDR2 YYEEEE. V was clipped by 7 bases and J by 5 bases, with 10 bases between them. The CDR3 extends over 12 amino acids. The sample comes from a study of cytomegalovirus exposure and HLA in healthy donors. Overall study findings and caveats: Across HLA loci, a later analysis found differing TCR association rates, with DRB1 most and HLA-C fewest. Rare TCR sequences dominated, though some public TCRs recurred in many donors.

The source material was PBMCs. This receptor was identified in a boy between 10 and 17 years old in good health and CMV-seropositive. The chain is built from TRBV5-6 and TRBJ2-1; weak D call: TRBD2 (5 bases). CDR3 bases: TGTGCCAGCGCTCCCGGGGACAATGAGCAGTTCTTC. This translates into CASAPGDNEQFF.